What follows describes a single TCR beta chain. Its target is unknown. The data belong to a study of shared clonotypes between healthy human individuals. Study summary: Used for every donor were three CD4 naive, three CD4 memory, two CD8 naive and one CD8 memory plate.

Findings and caveats of the study: How much donors shared clonotypes was expected to be affected by sequencing depth. Larger richness was generally estimated for naive than memory subsets.

Clones were sequenced by immunoSEQ multiplex PCR, and TCRdb holds only the in-frame ones, with some missing. The sample holds 750,000 to 1,000,000 clones, 92% seen once. Terminally differentiated effector memory CD45RA+ cells were excluded by CCR7 positive selection of CD45RO-negative cells. This CDR3 comprises 15 residues. V lost 3 bases, J lost 3 bases, and 12 bases lay in between. From germline, CDR1 is MGHDK and CDR2 SYGVNS. The chain couples TRBV25-1 to TRBJ2-1; TRBD2 is a possible D gene (6 bases). The sample comprised naive CD8+ T cells sorted from blood. This clonotype was obtained from a man under 40 in good health. CDR3 sequence (DNA): TGTGCCAGCAGTGAGGGCTCAGCGGGCTACAATGAGCAGTTCTTC. Its protein is CASSEGSAGYNEQFF.